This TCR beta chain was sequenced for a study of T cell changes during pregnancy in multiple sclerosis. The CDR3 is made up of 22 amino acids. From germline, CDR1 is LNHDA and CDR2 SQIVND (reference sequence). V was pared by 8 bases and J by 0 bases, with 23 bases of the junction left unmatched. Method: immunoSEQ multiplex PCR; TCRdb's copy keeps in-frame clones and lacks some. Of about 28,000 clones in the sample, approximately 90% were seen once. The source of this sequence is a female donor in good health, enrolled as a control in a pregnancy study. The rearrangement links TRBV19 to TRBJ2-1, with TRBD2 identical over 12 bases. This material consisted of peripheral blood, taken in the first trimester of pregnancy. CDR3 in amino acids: CASGAPGQRTSGTLSSYNEQFF. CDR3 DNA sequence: TGTGCCAGTGGCGCGCCGGGACAAAGGACTAGCGGGACCCTTAGCTCCTACAATGAGCAGTTCTTC. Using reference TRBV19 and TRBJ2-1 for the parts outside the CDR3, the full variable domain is DGGITQSPKYLFRKEGQNVTLSCEQNLNHDAMYWYRQDPGQGLRLIYYSQIVNDFQKGDIAEGYSVSREKKESFPLTVTSAQKNPTAFYLCASGAPGQRTSGTLSSYNEQFFGPGTRLTVL.